This TCR beta chain derives from a study of cytomegalovirus exposure and HLA in healthy donors. Findings of the study overall: Across donors, sequencing depth was assumed by presence/absence analyses to be roughly uniform.

In the case of this clone: Its cognate antigen is unknown.

The CDR3 is made up of 15 amino acids. The ends lost 3 bases at V and 6 bases at J; junction bases unmatched: 9. Germline V gene lookup returns CDR1 SNHLY and CDR2 FYNNEI. Both 60 Vbeta primers and 13 Jbeta primers went into the PCR. Profiled with immunoSEQ multiplex PCR; TCRdb holds only in-frame clones, not every one. The top ten hold around 4% of the sample, which has around 100,000 clones, just under 80% seen once. The chain joins TRBV2 to TRBJ2-7; 9 bases line up with TRBD2. Sequencing was carried out using PBMCs. The clonotype was recovered from a male donor in good health and CMV-seropositive. In DNA, the CDR3 is TGTGCCAGCAGTGAGGGCCTAGCGGGAAGAAGCGAGCAGTACTTC. Translated, it gives CASSEGLAGRSEQYF.